This T cell receptor (beta chain) was retrieved from a study of spatial heterogeneity in lung cancer. Background on the study: The mean occurrence of each unique TCR and UMI combination in raw reads exceeded 9.5.

This clonotype was seen repeatedly, ten times or more. TCRdb processed the 5' RACE reads anew with MiXCR; each CDR3 protein has one entry. The table lists some 120,000 distinct CDR3 sequences, 10% to 15% of them singletons. V dropped 0 bases and J dropped 5 bases, with 12 bases sitting between them. The CDR3 runs 16 residues. Per the germline V gene, CDR1 is KGHDR and CDR2 is SFDVKD. Specified time point: blood at routine non-recurrence follow-up after resection. Extraction of whole RNA from tumor, nontumor lung or frozen PBMC preceded unsorted sequencing. This clonotype originated in a male donor with early-stage non-small cell lung cancer. The sample in question was PBMCs, obtained at follow-up. This chain joins TRBV24-1 and TRBJ2-2; a weak D match, TRBD1 (6 bases). CDR3 in amino acids: CATSDLDNRDTGELFF. CDR3 in DNA: TGTGCCACCAGTGATTTGGACAACAGGGATACCGGGGAGCTGTTTTTT.